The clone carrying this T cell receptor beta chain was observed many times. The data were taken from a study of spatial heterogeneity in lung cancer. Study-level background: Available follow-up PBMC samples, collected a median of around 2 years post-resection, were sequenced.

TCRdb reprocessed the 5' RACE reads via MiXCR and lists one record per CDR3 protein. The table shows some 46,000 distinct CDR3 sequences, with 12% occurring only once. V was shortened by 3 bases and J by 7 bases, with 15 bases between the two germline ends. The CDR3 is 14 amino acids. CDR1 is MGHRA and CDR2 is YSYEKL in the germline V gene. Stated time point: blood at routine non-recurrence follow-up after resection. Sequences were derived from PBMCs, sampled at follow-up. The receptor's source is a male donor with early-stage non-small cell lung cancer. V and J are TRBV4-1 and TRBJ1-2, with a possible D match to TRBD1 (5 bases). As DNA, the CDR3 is TGCGCCAGCAGCCAGGCGGCAGCTGGGGGTGGCTACACCTTC. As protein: CASSQAAAGGGYTF.